These 29 T cell receptor beta chains were sequenced from one sample in a study of cytomegalovirus exposure and HLA in healthy donors. PCR primers comprised 60 Vbeta and 13 Jbeta primers. Using immunoSEQ multiplex PCR, the repertoire was profiled, and TCRdb retains in-frame clones only, with some absent. The profile covers roughly 190,000 clones, with roughly 80% appearing a single time and around 1.4% taken by the ten largest. Source material: PBMCs. The receptors come from a woman between 50 and 59 years old in good health and CMV-seronegative.

J is TRBJ2-7 and V is TRBV19, with 7 bases that match TRBD2. The CDR3 is 16 residues long. V lost 8 bases and J lost 2; bases outside the gene matches: 15. Germline CDR1 is LNHDA and CDR2 is SQIVND (reference sequence). The CDR3 is CASLPLGRGDTYEQYF. The DNA for the CDR3 is TGTGCCAGTCTGCCGTTAGGGAGGGGCGATACCTACGAGCAGTACTTC.

The chain employs TRBV9 and TRBJ2-5; D is possibly TRBD2 (6 bases). The CDR3 covers 14 residues. From germline, CDR1 is SGDLS and CDR2 YYNGEE. The V gene lost 1 base and the J gene lost 5 bases, with 12 bases spanning the gap. CDR3 DNA sequence: TGTGCCAGCAGCGTATCTACAGGAGGGGAGACCCAGTACTTC. Amino acids: CASSVSTGGETQYF.

The chain combines TRBV28 with TRBJ1-1; 7 nucleotides match TRBD1. CDR3 size: 14 residues. V shed 7 bases, J shed 7 bases, and the junction held 12 bases outside the gene matches. Germline CDR1 MDHEN, CDR2 SYDVKM. This CDR3 reads CASTLQTGRSEAFF. The CDR3 nucleotides read TGTGCCAGCACCCTTCAGACAGGGCGGAGTGAAGCTTTCTTT. The entire variable domain, with the rest obtained from reference TRBV28 and TRBJ1-1, is as follows: DVKVTQSSRYLVKRTGEKVFLECVQDMDHENMFWYRQDPGLGLRLIYFSYDVKMKEKGDIPEGYSVSREKKERFSLILESASTNQTSMYLCASTLQTGRSEAFFGQGTRLTVV.

This sequence joins TRBV6-5 and TRBJ2-5; D is uncertain. CDR1 and CDR2 (germline): MNHEY, SVGAGI. With 7 bases removed from V and 6 bases from J, the gap between germline ends came to 21 bases. The CDR3 is made up of 15 amino acids. This CDR3 reads CASTPEYLNRQTQYF. CDR3 in DNA: TGTGCCAGCACCCCCGAATACTTGAACAGACAGACCCAGTACTTC.

The chain links TRBV9 to TRBJ1-2; 7 bases are shared with TRBD1. The germline gives CDR1 SGDLS, CDR2 YYNGEE. Germline trimming cut 0 bases from V and 8 bases from J; bases unmatched to any gene: 13. The CDR3 has 16 residues. The CDR3 nucleotides read TGTGCCAGCAGCGTAGCTACTTTTGCAGGGGGAGACGGCTACACCTTC. Translation gives CASSVATFAGGDGYTF. Full variable domain (remainder filled in from reference TRBV9 and TRBJ1-2): DSGVTQTPKHLITATGQRVTLRCSPRSGDLSVYWYQQSLDQGLQFLIQYYNGEERAKGNILERFSAQQFPDLHSELNLSSLELGDSALYFCASSVATFAGGDGYTFGSGTRLTVV.

This clone was seen more than once but under ten times. The chain couples TRBV5-6 to TRBJ1-1; D ambiguous. Per germline, CDR1 SGHDT and CDR2 YYEEEE. This CDR3 comprises 14 residues. V shed 6 bases and J shed 0 bases, with 12 bases lying between them. The CDR3 nucleotides are TGTGCCAGCACCCAGCAGCGCCTGAACACTGAAGCTTTCTTT. Translation: CASTQQRLNTEAFF.

In this sample, this clone turned up once. The chain uses TRBV29-1 and TRBJ1-2; 7 positions agree with TRBD1. The germline V gene has CDR1 SQVTM and CDR2 ANQGSEA. The CDR3 covers 12 residues. The ends lost 7 bases at V and 6 bases at J; junction bases unmatched: 8. CDR3: CSAETGYNGYTF. The CDR3 DNA sequence: TGCAGCGCAGAGACAGGGTATAATGGCTACACCTTC.

This chain connects TRBV5-1 to TRBJ2-1; perhaps TRBD2 as D (6 bases). Germline V gene lookup returns CDR1 SGHRS and CDR2 YFSETQ. Trimming left V 5 bases short and J 5 bases short, with 17 bases between. The CDR3 length is 15 residues. CDR3 region: CASSWGGLANNEQFF. The CDR3 nucleotides read TGCGCCAGCAGTTGGGGAGGCCTAGCGAACAATGAGCAGTTCTTC.

The CDR3 loop is CASTTGVRFNEKLFF. The CDR3 nucleotides are TGTGCCAGTACCACGGGTGTACGTTTTAATGAAAAACTGTTTTTT. The chain combines TRBV19 with TRBJ1-4; D not resolved. Germline V gene lookup returns CDR1 LNHDA and CDR2 SQIVND (reference sequence). The CDR3 contains 15 residues. Trimming took off 7 bases at V and 4 bases at J, with 16 bases between the two ends.

The chain links TRBV13 to TRBJ2-5, with D uncertain. The germline gives CDR1 PRHDT, CDR2 FYEKMQ (reference sequence). Trimming removed 5 bases from V and 2 bases from J, with 6 bases in between. The CDR3 is made up of 12 amino acids. The CDR3 loop is CASSLSQETQYF. CDR3 coding DNA: TGTGCCAGCAGCCTATCGCAAGAGACCCAGTACTTC.

The CDR3 nucleotides read TGTGCCAGCAGCTCTAGGACAGGGCCCTCACTCTCTGGAAACACCATATATTTT. Protein product: CASSSRTGPSLSGNTIYF. The chain has TRBV7-2 and TRBJ1-3, with 8 bases identical to TRBD1. The CDR3 is made up of 18 amino acids. The V and J ends lost 4 bases and 0 bases, in that order; junction bases with no gene match: 11. The germline V gene encodes CDR1 SGHTA and CDR2 FQGNSA. The variable domain in full, completed from reference TRBV7-2 and TRBJ1-3, reads GAGVSQSPSNKVTEKGKDVELRCDPISGHTALYWYRQSLGQGLEFLIYFQGNSAPDKSGLPSDRFSAERTGGSVSTLTIQRTQQEDSAVYLCASSSRTGPSLSGNTIYFGEGSWLTVV.

In nucleotides, the CDR3 is TGTGCCAGCAGCCCCGAGACAGGTGAAAAACTGTTTTTT. Protein: CASSPETGEKLFF. This rearrangement joins TRBV6-6 to TRBJ1-4, with a possible D match to TRBD1 (6 bases). The CDR3 is made up of 13 amino acids. V was shortened by 6 bases and J by 7 bases, with 12 bases between the two germline ends. Germline V lookup: CDR1 MNHNY, CDR2 SVGAGI (reference sequence).

The chain links TRBV10-3 to TRBJ2-1; D ambiguous. The CDR3 has 13 residues. Trimming took 10 bases from V and 0 from J, leaving 10 bases between them. Germline CDR1 is ENHRY and CDR2 is SYGVKD. The CDR3 region has the DNA TGTGCCACGAGCGCGACCTCCTACAATGAGCAGTTCTTC. This encodes CATSATSYNEQFF.

This rearrangement joins TRBV7-2 to TRBJ1-2; D is ambiguous. The germline V gene encodes CDR1 SGHTA and CDR2 FQGNSA. Trimming pared 4 bases from V and 8 bases from J, leaving 17 bases between. The CDR3 totals 14 residues. The CDR3 nucleotides read TGTGCCAGCAGCTCGGGTCTCCAAGCGGGCGGCTACACCTTC. Encoded protein: CASSSGLQAGGYTF.

There are many counts of this clone. The CDR3 here is CASSFGASGGDTQYF. CDR3 bases: TGCGCCAGCAGCTTCGGGGCATCCGGGGGGGATACGCAGTATTTT. V and J are TRBV5-1 and TRBJ2-3; 7 positions agree with TRBD2. CDR1 and CDR2 from the germline V gene are SGHRS and YFSETQ. The CDR3 extends over 15 amino acids. The junction had 9 bases not matched to a gene; V was cut back by 2 bases and J by 6 bases.

The rearrangement links TRBV28 to TRBJ2-4; possibly TRBD2 for D (5 bases). The CDR3 is 15 residues long. Germline lookup yields CDR1 MDHEN and CDR2 SYDVKM. The V gene lost 3 bases and the J gene lost 0 bases, with 9 bases spanning the gap. In DNA, the CDR3 is TGTGCCAGCAGTTTTCGGACTGCAGCCAAAAACATTCAGTACTTC. This encodes CASSFRTAAKNIQYF.

The V call is TRBV27, the J call TRBJ2-5; 9 bases are a match to TRBD2. The DNA end is more similar to TRBJ2-7, so the J call may be wrong. CDR3 size: 18 residues. Germline CDR1 and CDR2: MNHEY and SMNVEV (reference sequence). CDR3 sequence: CASSLVASGKVGTYEQYF. The CDR3 DNA follows: TGTGCCAGCAGTTTGGTAGCTAGCGGGAAGGTGGGGACCTACGAGCAGTACTTC.

This clone was seen only once. The gene calls are TRBV18 and TRBJ1-5, with 9 bases fitting TRBD1. The trim removed 3 bases at V and 7 bases at J, leaving 7 bases unmatched. This CDR3 has 15 amino acids. Looked up from germline, CDR1 is KGHSH and CDR2 is LQKENI. CDR3 sequence reads: CASSPGTGQHQPQHF. The CDR3 nucleotides are TGTGCCAGCTCACCCGGGACAGGGCAACACCAGCCCCAGCATTTT.

This clone came up once. This sequence joins TRBV28 and TRBJ2-7; D might be TRBD2 (7 bases). CDR3 length: 15 residues. Per germline, CDR1 MDHEN and CDR2 SYDVKM. Trimming took 6 bases from V and 2 from J, leaving 17 bases between them. The CDR3 sequence is CASSQGGGGTYEQYF. DNA of the CDR3: TGTGCCAGCAGCCAAGGGGGGGGCGGAACCTACGAGCAGTACTTC.

The chain links TRBV6-5 to TRBJ1-1; 7 bases are a match to TRBD1. J gave up 5 bases and V 3 bases, and 12 bases lay outside the gene matches. Germline CDR1 and CDR2: MNHEY and SVGAGI. The CDR3 has 16 residues. CDR3 in amino acids: CASSYCKGARCTEAFF. Written as DNA, the CDR3 is TGTGCCAGCAGTTATTGTAAGGGGGCGCGATGTACTGAAGCTTTCTTT.

The chain couples TRBV4-2 to TRBJ1-2; the match to TRBD1 covers 7 bases. V was clipped by 1 base and J by 7 bases; unmatched bases: 9. The CDR3 covers 15 residues. The germline V gene encodes CDR1 LGHNA and CDR2 YNFKEQ. Here the CDR3 reads CASSQATGPEFGYTF. As DNA, the CDR3 is TGTGCCAGCAGCCAAGCGACAGGGCCGGAGTTTGGCTACACCTTC.

The V gene is TRBV7-2, the J gene TRBJ2-2, with 7 bases matching TRBD2. CDR3 length equals 15 residues. Germline V lookup: CDR1 SGHTA, CDR2 FQGNSA. V shed 2 bases, J shed 6 bases, and the junction held 6 bases outside the gene matches. CDR3 protein: CASSLSSGPPGELFF. The CDR3 DNA follows: TGTGCCAGCAGCTTATCTAGCGGCCCCCCCGGGGAGCTGTTTTTT.

This chain uses TRBV6-6 with TRBJ1-6, with 7 positions matching TRBD1. From germline, CDR1 is MNHNY and CDR2 SVGAGI (reference sequence). V shed 11 bases, J shed 5 bases, and the junction held 6 bases outside the gene matches. The CDR3 contains 13 residues. The CDR3 reads CASGTGDNSPLHF. CDR3 nucleotide sequence: TGTGCCTCTGGAACAGGGGATAATTCACCCCTCCACTTT.

This rearrangement joins TRBV7-2 to TRBJ1-1; the match to TRBD1 covers 7 bases. The CDR3 has 13 residues. Losses at the gene ends were 4 bases for V and 8 bases for J; bases not matched to a gene: 7. CDR1 is SGHTA and CDR2 is FQGNSA in the germline V gene. DNA for the CDR3: TGTGCCAGCAGCTCAACAGGGGAAGGGGAAGCTTTCTTT. Residues: CASSSTGEGEAFF. Full variable domain (outside the CDR3, taken from reference TRBV7-2 and TRBJ1-1): GAGVSQSPSNKVTEKGKDVELRCDPISGHTALYWYRQSLGQGLEFLIYFQGNSAPDKSGLPSDRFSAERTGGSVSTLTIQRTQQEDSAVYLCASSSTGEGEAFFGQGTRLTVV.

The CDR3 sequence is CASSSGLAASYNEQFF. CDR3 bases: TGTGCCAGCAGCTCCGGACTAGCGGCTTCCTACAATGAGCAGTTCTTC. This chain uses TRBV7-6 with TRBJ2-1, with 10 bases matching TRBD2. J lost 1 base, V lost 4 bases, and 4 bases had no gene match. Per germline, CDR1 SGHVS and CDR2 FNYEAQ. The CDR3 covers 16 residues. The full variable domain, rest sourced from reference TRBV7-6 and TRBJ2-1, is GAGVSQSPRYKVTKRGQDVALRCDPISGHVSLYWYRQALGQGPEFLTYFNYEAQQDKSGLPNDRFSAERPEGSISTLTIQRTEQRDSAMYRCASSSGLAASYNEQFFGPGTRLTVL.

The rearrangement links TRBV6-5 to TRBJ2-1, with a possible D match to TRBD1 (5 bases). Germline values: CDR1 MNHEY, CDR2 SVGAGI. Trimming pared 6 bases from V and 8 bases from J, leaving 14 bases between. CDR3 size: 13 residues. CDR3 coding DNA: TGTGCCAGCAGCCCGGCCTGGGGCTATGAGCAGTTCTTC. Amino acid sequence: CASSPAWGYEQFF.

The chain couples TRBV7-9 to TRBJ2-1; 10 bases are shared with TRBD2. Trimming took 5 bases from V and 10 from J; bases not matched to a gene: 14. The CDR3 consists of 16 residues. Germline V lookup: CDR1 SEHNR, CDR2 FQNEAQ (reference sequence). The CDR3 nucleotides read TGTGCCAGCAGCCCCCGGGAGAGCGGGGGGGCCTGGGAGCAGTTCTTC. This codes for CASSPRESGGAWEQFF.

The gene calls are TRBV6-6 and TRBJ2-7; D is possibly TRBD1 (6 bases). V dropped 10 bases and J dropped 1 base, with 17 bases sitting between them. Germline CDR1 and CDR2: MNHNY and SVGAGI (reference sequence). The CDR3 runs 14 residues. CDR3 region: CATYPQGFSYEQYF. As DNA, the CDR3 is TGTGCCACCTATCCACAGGGTTTTTCCTACGAGCAGTACTTC.

V and J are TRBV7-2 and TRBJ1-1; a possible D gene is TRBD1 (6 bases). The germline gives CDR1 SGHTA, CDR2 FQGNSA. This CDR3 is built from 15 residues. The V and J ends lost 1 base and 1 base respectively, with 10 bases between them. This CDR3 is CASSLDSGQNTEAFF. The DNA for the CDR3 is TGTGCCAGCAGCTTAGACTCGGGACAGAACACTGAAGCTTTCTTT.